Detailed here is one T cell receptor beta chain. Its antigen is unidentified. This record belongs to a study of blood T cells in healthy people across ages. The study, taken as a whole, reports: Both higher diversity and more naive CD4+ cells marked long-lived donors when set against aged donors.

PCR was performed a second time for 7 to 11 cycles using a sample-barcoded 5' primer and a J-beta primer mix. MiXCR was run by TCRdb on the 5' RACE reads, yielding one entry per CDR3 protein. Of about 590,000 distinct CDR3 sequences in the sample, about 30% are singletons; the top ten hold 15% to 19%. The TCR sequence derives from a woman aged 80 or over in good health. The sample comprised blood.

The CDR3 DNA reads TGCAGTGCGGTAGAGGTATCAGGGCCCCTCCACTTT. This translates into CSAVEVSGPLHF. This chain uses TRBV20-1 with TRBJ1-6, with D tentatively TRBD1 (5 bases). In germline, CDR1 is DFQATT, CDR2 SNEGSKA (reference sequence). The CDR3 contains 12 residues. Trimming pared 6 bases from V and 13 bases from J, leaving 16 bases between.